A selection of T cell receptor beta chains follows, all from one sample in a study of cytomegalovirus exposure and HLA in healthy donors. Libraries were prepared by immunoSEQ multiplex PCR; TCRdb keeps only in-frame clonotypes and omits some of them. This table holds about 150,000 clones, 86% found once. The sequenced sample was PBMCs. Every receptor here comes from a man younger than 30 in good health and CMV-seropositive. Both conserved end residues are part of each CDR3. The order of the fields is D gene, V gene, CDR3 length, clone size, J gene, CDR3 protein, CDR3 DNA. The D gene is left open where the match is weak. Clone size is shown for a subset of rows, as once, few, many or a class of expanded clone.

D gene: NA; V gene: TRBV10-1; CDR3 length: 14; clone size: few; J gene: TRBJ2-7; CDR3 protein: CASSEKGTTYEQYF; CDR3 DNA: TGCGCCAGCAGTGAGAAAGGCACTACCTACGAGCAGTACTTC
D gene: TRBD2; V gene: TRBV7-2; CDR3 length: 12; clone size: few; J gene: TRBJ2-1; CDR3 protein: CASSLTWTRLFF; CDR3 DNA: TGTGCCAGCAGCTTAACCTGGACTAGGCTGTTCTTC
D gene: TRBD2; V gene: TRBV30; CDR3 length: 15; clone size: NA; J gene: TRBJ2-2; CDR3 protein: CAWVTTLAGGGELFF; CDR3 DNA: TGTGCCTGGGTTACGACATTAGCGGGAGGGGGGGAGCTGTTTTTT
D gene: TRBD1; V gene: TRBV7-2; CDR3 length: 13; clone size: NA; J gene: TRBJ1-4; CDR3 protein: CASSRQGEEKLFF; CDR3 DNA: TGTGCCAGCAGCCGACAGGGCGAGGAAAAACTGTTTTTT
D gene: TRBD1; V gene: TRBV4-1; CDR3 length: 14; clone size: few; J gene: TRBJ1-6; CDR3 protein: CASSPPGQGLPLHF; CDR3 DNA: TGCGCCAGCAGCCCCCCGGGACAGGGGCTACCCCTCCACTTT
D gene: NA; V gene: TRBV10-3; CDR3 length: 15; clone size: NA; J gene: TRBJ2-7; CDR3 protein: CAISESNGPAYEQYF; CDR3 DNA: TGTGCCATCAGTGAGTCAAATGGGCCCGCCTACGAGCAGTACTTC
D gene: NA; V gene: TRBV6-5; CDR3 length: 14; clone size: NA; J gene: TRBJ1-4; CDR3 protein: CASSPTGTHEKLFF; CDR3 DNA: TGTGCCAGCAGCCCAACCGGGACACATGAAAAACTGTTTTTT
D gene: NA; V gene: TRBV6-1; CDR3 length: 14; clone size: NA; J gene: TRBJ1-4; CDR3 protein: CASAEGSSNEKLFF; CDR3 DNA: TGTGCCAGCGCTGAAGGTTCCTCTAATGAAAAACTGTTTTTT
D gene: NA; V gene: TRBV5-6; CDR3 length: 15; clone size: NA; J gene: TRBJ1-3; CDR3 protein: CASSLGQISGNTIYF; CDR3 DNA: TGTGCCAGCAGCTTGGGACAGATTTCTGGAAACACCATATATTTT
D gene: NA; V gene: TRBV27; CDR3 length: 14; clone size: NA; J gene: TRBJ1-1; CDR3 protein: CASSLSGTGRGAFF; CDR3 DNA: TGTGCCAGCAGTTTATCGGGAACAGGGAGGGGGGCTTTCTTT
D gene: NA; V gene: TRBV6-6; CDR3 length: 13; clone size: NA; J gene: TRBJ1-2; CDR3 protein: CASTPGANYGYTF; CDR3 DNA: TGTGCCAGCACTCCAGGGGCCAACTATGGCTACACCTTC
D gene: TRBD2; V gene: TRBV13; CDR3 length: 14; clone size: NA; J gene: TRBJ2-5; CDR3 protein: CASSFGPGGETQYF; CDR3 DNA: TGTGCCAGCAGCTTCGGACCGGGAGGGGAGACCCAGTACTTC
D gene: TRBD1; V gene: TRBV7-2; CDR3 length: 13; clone size: NA; J gene: TRBJ2-7; CDR3 protein: CASSLGQNYEQYF; CDR3 DNA: TGTGCCAGCAGCTTGGGACAGAACTACGAGCAGTACTTC
D gene: TRBD1; V gene: TRBV6-6; CDR3 length: 16; clone size: NA; J gene: TRBJ2-2; CDR3 protein: CASSRTTGQGSVELFF; CDR3 DNA: TGTGCCAGCAGCCGTACGACAGGGCAGGGTAGTGTGGAGCTGTTTTTT
D gene: TRBD1; V gene: TRBV19; CDR3 length: 15; clone size: NA; J gene: TRBJ2-7; CDR3 protein: CASSKDRGRRHEQYF; CDR3 DNA: TGTGCCAGTAGTAAGGACAGGGGGCGCCGACACGAGCAGTACTTC
D gene: NA; V gene: TRBV4-1; CDR3 length: 16; clone size: NA; J gene: TRBJ2-1; CDR3 protein: CASSQDYGQIYNEQFF; CDR3 DNA: TGCGCCAGCAGCCAAGATTACGGACAGATATACAATGAGCAGTTCTTC
D gene: NA; V gene: TRBV6-5; CDR3 length: 13; clone size: NA; J gene: TRBJ1-6; CDR3 protein: CAAGGSYNSPLHF; CDR3 DNA: TGTGCAGCGGGGGGTTCTTATAATTCACCCCTCCACTTT
D gene: TRBD1; V gene: TRBV29-1; CDR3 length: 13; clone size: NA; J gene: TRBJ1-1; CDR3 protein: CSVGTGLNTEAFF; CDR3 DNA: TGCAGCGTTGGGACAGGGCTGAACACTGAAGCTTTCTTT
D gene: NA; V gene: TRBV11-2; CDR3 length: 13; clone size: NA; J gene: TRBJ2-4; CDR3 protein: CASSFVGENIQYF; CDR3 DNA: TGTGCCAGCAGCTTTGTAGGGGAAAACATTCAGTACTTC
D gene: TRBD2; V gene: TRBV6-6; CDR3 length: 15; clone size: NA; J gene: TRBJ2-7; CDR3 protein: CASSLSGGSSYEQYF; CDR3 DNA: TGTGCCAGCAGCCTCAGCGGGGGGAGCTCCTACGAGCAGTACTTC
D gene: NA; V gene: TRBV4-3; CDR3 length: 13; clone size: NA; J gene: TRBJ2-7; CDR3 protein: CASSQVRDYEQYF; CDR3 DNA: TGCGCCAGCAGCCAAGTACGGGACTACGAGCAGTACTTC
D gene: NA; V gene: TRBV18; CDR3 length: 18; clone size: NA; J gene: TRBJ2-6; CDR3 protein: CASSPVLQVASGANVLTF; CDR3 DNA: TGTGCCAGCTCACCGGTGTTACAGGTCGCCTCTGGGGCCAACGTCCTGACTTTC
D gene: NA; V gene: TRBV30; CDR3 length: 14; clone size: NA; J gene: TRBJ2-5; CDR3 protein: CAWGEDRFQETQYF; CDR3 DNA: TGTGCCTGGGGGGAAGACAGATTCCAAGAGACCCAGTACTTC
D gene: NA; V gene: TRBV7-9; CDR3 length: 13; clone size: NA; J gene: TRBJ1-2; CDR3 protein: CASSTHRVDGYTF; CDR3 DNA: TGTGCCAGCAGCACGCACAGGGTAGATGGCTACACCTTC
D gene: NA; V gene: TRBV20-1; CDR3 length: 11; clone size: NA; J gene: TRBJ2-3; CDR3 protein: CSAPRGDTQYF; CDR3 DNA: TGCAGTGCCCCTAGAGGAGATACGCAGTATTTT
D gene: NA; V gene: TRBV7-2; CDR3 length: 12; clone size: NA; J gene: TRBJ1-2; CDR3 protein: CASSPSWTDPTF; CDR3 DNA: TGTGCCAGCAGCCCATCTTGGACAGACCCGACCTTC
D gene: NA; V gene: TRBV23-1; CDR3 length: 14; clone size: NA; J gene: TRBJ1-4; CDR3 protein: CASSQWGVGEKLFF; CDR3 DNA: TGCGCCAGCAGTCAATGGGGGGTAGGTGAAAAACTGTTTTTT
D gene: TRBD2; V gene: TRBV7-3; CDR3 length: 19; clone size: NA; J gene: TRBJ2-3; CDR3 protein: CASSLSPAGGRGGTDTQYF; CDR3 DNA: TGTGCCAGCAGCTTAAGCCCAGCGGGAGGGCGAGGGGGCACAGATACGCAGTATTTT
D gene: TRBD1; V gene: TRBV28; CDR3 length: 15; clone size: NA; J gene: TRBJ1-2; CDR3 protein: CASSPPGTGISGYTF; CDR3 DNA: TGTGCCAGCAGCCCTCCGGGGACAGGGATTAGTGGCTACACCTTC
D gene: NA; V gene: TRBV7-9; CDR3 length: 13; clone size: few; J gene: TRBJ1-1; CDR3 protein: CASSLVTGTEAFF; CDR3 DNA: TGTGCCAGCAGCTTAGTGACGGGGACTGAAGCTTTCTTT
D gene: NA; V gene: TRBV29-1; CDR3 length: 12; clone size: NA; J gene: TRBJ2-7; CDR3 protein: CSAMTRVNEQYF; CDR3 DNA: TGCAGCGCCATGACCAGGGTGAACGAGCAGTACTTC
D gene: NA; V gene: TRBV27; CDR3 length: 13; clone size: NA; J gene: TRBJ1-2; CDR3 protein: CASSSTRGYGYTF; CDR3 DNA: TGTGCCAGCAGCTCTACCCGAGGCTATGGCTACACCTTC
D gene: NA; V gene: TRBV6-1; CDR3 length: 12; clone size: few; J gene: TRBJ2-7; CDR3 protein: CASSDRGYEQYF; CDR3 DNA: TGTGCCAGCTCCGATCGGGGGTACGAGCAGTACTTC
D gene: NA; V gene: TRBV7-2; CDR3 length: 13; clone size: once; J gene: TRBJ1-5; CDR3 protein: CASSFDIYQPQHF; CDR3 DNA: TGTGCCAGCAGCTTCGACATTTATCAGCCCCAGCATTTT
D gene: NA; V gene: TRBV14; CDR3 length: 16; clone size: NA; J gene: TRBJ2-1; CDR3 protein: CASSLLGTLTYNEQFF; CDR3 DNA: TGTGCCAGCAGCCTCCTTGGTACCCTAACCTACAATGAGCAGTTCTTC
D gene: TRBD1; V gene: TRBV15; CDR3 length: 16; clone size: few; J gene: TRBJ1-1; CDR3 protein: CATSRGGQAINTEAFF; CDR3 DNA: TGTGCCACCAGCAGAGGGGGACAGGCGATAAACACTGAAGCTTTCTTT
D gene: TRBD1; V gene: TRBV5-5; CDR3 length: 18; clone size: NA; J gene: TRBJ1-5; CDR3 protein: CARQVPGQGAESNQPQHF; CDR3 DNA: TGTGCCCGACAGGTCCCGGGACAGGGGGCTGAGAGCAATCAGCCCCAGCATTTT
D gene: NA; V gene: TRBV6-1; CDR3 length: 15; clone size: NA; J gene: TRBJ1-3; CDR3 protein: CASSEALGAGNTIYF; CDR3 DNA: TGTGCCAGCAGTGAAGCGTTAGGGGCTGGAAACACCATATATTTT
D gene: TRBD1; V gene: TRBV7-2; CDR3 length: 14; clone size: NA; J gene: TRBJ1-4; CDR3 protein: CASSTRQGNEKLFF; CDR3 DNA: TGTGCCAGCAGCACCCGACAGGGTAATGAAAAACTGTTTTTT
D gene: NA; V gene: TRBV5-6; CDR3 length: 17; clone size: NA; J gene: TRBJ2-5; CDR3 protein: CASSPAGRGAASGTQYF; CDR3 DNA: TGTGCCAGCAGCCCCGCTGGACGGGGGGCCGCTTCCGGGACCCAGTACTTC
D gene: TRBD2; V gene: TRBV7-2; CDR3 length: 14; clone size: NA; J gene: TRBJ2-7; CDR3 protein: CASKAGGPVYEQYF; CDR3 DNA: TGTGCCAGCAAAGCGGGAGGGCCAGTTTACGAGCAGTACTTC
D gene: NA; V gene: TRBV27; CDR3 length: 14; clone size: NA; J gene: TRBJ2-3; CDR3 protein: CASSTYSSTDTQYF; CDR3 DNA: TGTGCCAGCAGTACCTACTCCAGCACAGATACGCAGTATTTT